This is a list of T cell receptor beta chains from one sample in a study of T cells in Graves' hyperthyroidism and ophthalmopathy. One entry per CDR3 protein, called by TCRdb with MiXCR from the multiplex PCR reads. The profile shows 490,000 or so distinct CDR3 sequences, less than 20% of them singletons. Sequenced sample: blood. Every receptor here comes from a man aged 40-55 years with Graves' ophthalmopathy. The CDR3 runs from the conserved cysteine through the conserved F or W. D genes are given only for firm matches. Rows may omit the clone size; those that give it use once, few, many or a size class.

clone_size	cdr3_length	j_call	v_call	d_call	cdr3_nt	cdr3_aa
many	13	TRBJ2-2	TRBV2	.	TGTGCCAGCATCGGGGTTAGGACCGGGGAGCTGTTTTTT	CASIGVRTGELFF
many	13	TRBJ1-1	TRBV2	.	TGTGCCAGCCTGTTTGAGGGGGGGCCTGAAGCTTTCTTT	CASLFEGGPEAFF
.	14	TRBJ2-5	TRBV5-4	.	TGTGCCAGCAGCGCGGGACAGAGACAAGAGACCCAGTACTTC	CASSAGQRQETQYF
many	15	TRBJ2-3	TRBV5-1	.	TGCGCCAGCAGCTTGGGTGGGGCGGACACAGATACGCAGTATTTT	CASSLGGADTDTQYF
many	13	TRBJ2-1	TRBV7-2	.	TGTGCCAGCAGCTTATTCCTATACAATGAGCAGTTCTTC	CASSLFLYNEQFF
many	16	TRBJ2-3	TRBV7-9	TRBD1	TGTGCCAGCAGCTTATCCGGGACAGGCTTCACAGATACGCAGTATTTT	CASSLSGTGFTDTQYF
.	14	TRBJ1-6	TRBV18	.	TGTGCCAGCTCCCCGGAAACAGGAAGGTCACCCCCCCACTTT	CASSPETGRSPPHF
.	14	TRBJ1-2	TRBV5-1	.	TGCGCCAGCAGCTTCCGTGAGGGGGTTTCGGGCTACACCTTC	CASSFREGVSGYTF
few	14	TRBJ2-5	TRBV28	.	TGTACCAGCAGTCCCATCGGAGTGGAAGAGACCCAGTACTTC	CTSSPIGVEETQYF
once	16	TRBJ1-3	TRBV18	TRBD1	TGTGCCAGCTCACCAAGCGACAGGGTCTCTGGAAACACCATATATTTT	CASSPSDRVSGNTIYF
few	16	TRBJ2-7	TRBV18	TRBD1	TGTGCCAGCTCACCACAGAGACAGGGGGACAGCTACGAGCAGTACTTC	CASSPQRQGDSYEQYF
many	13	TRBJ2-1	TRBV5-1	.	TGCGCCAGCAGCTTGTCACAGAACAATGAGCAGTTCTTC	CASSLSQNNEQFF
few	13	TRBJ1-3	TRBV2	TRBD1	TGTGCCAGCCAGGGGGACTCTGGAAACACCATATATTTT	CASQGDSGNTIYF
many	14	TRBJ2-7	TRBV7-3	.	TGTGCCAGCAGTAAGGGGGGACGATCCTACGAGCAGTACTTC	CASSKGGRSYEQYF
many	12	TRBJ1-1	TRBV20-1	.	TGCAGTGCTAGAGGTAACAGGGAGGAAGCTTTCTTT	CSARGNREEAFF
many	12	TRBJ2-7	TRBV20-1	.	TGCAGTGCCGCAGCATCCTCCTACGAGCAGTACTTC	CSAAASSYEQYF
many	15	TRBJ2-7	TRBV6-1	TRBD2	TGTGCCAGCAGTATAGCGGCTAGCGGGACTTACGAGCAGTACTTC	CASSIAASGTYEQYF
.	15	TRBJ2-3	TRBV2	TRBD1	TGTGCCAGCACCCGACAGGGGGCGGTCGCAGATACGCAGTATTTT	CASTRQGAVADTQYF
few	13	TRBJ2-1	TRBV7-8	.	TGTGCCAGCAGCTTAGATGCCTACAATGAGCAGTTCTTC	CASSLDAYNEQFF
few	14	TRBJ1-6	TRBV6-1	.	TGTGCCAGCAGTGAAGGGGAGGAGCGGTCACCCCTCCACTTT	CASSEGEERSPLHF
.	13	TRBJ2-3	TRBV15	.	TGTGCCACCAGCGAGCCAGGAACAGATACGCAGTATTTT	CATSEPGTDTQYF
few	14	TRBJ2-1	TRBV20-1	.	TGCAGTGCCATCAGGGGGACTAACAACAATGAGCAGTTCTTC	CSAIRGTNNNEQFF
few	16	TRBJ2-7	TRBV7-9	.	TGTGCCAGCAGCCCTTGGAGGGGGAGGGCTAACTACGAGCAGTACTTC	CASSPWRGRANYEQYF
many	18	TRBJ1-2	TRBV2	.	TGTGCCAGCAGTGAAGAGGGCGGGTGGTACAGTTCTGACTATGGCTACACCTTC	CASSEEGGWYSSDYGYTF
.	15	TRBJ2-2	TRBV4-2	.	TGTGCCAGCAGCCAAGTGGAAGGGGCGGGCGGGGAGCTGTTTTTT	CASSQVEGAGGELFF
few	16	TRBJ2-3	TRBV4-2	.	TGTGCCAGCAGCCAAGGTCTGGGGGGTACTACAGATACGCAGTATTTT	CASSQGLGGTTDTQYF
.	15	TRBJ2-1	TRBV10-3	TRBD1	TGTGCCATCAGTGAGCCGGGACAGGGGATGAATGAGCAGTTCTTC	CAISEPGQGMNEQFF
many	14	TRBJ1-1	TRBV28	.	TGTGCCAGCACGTCGGCAGCTTTGAACACTGAAGCTTTCTTT	CASTSAALNTEAFF
.	21	TRBJ2-1	TRBV5-1	TRBD2	TGCGCCAGCAGCTTGGTTTCTGGGAGGCTAGCGGGAGCTAGGCCCTACAATGAGCAGTTCTTC	CASSLVSGRLAGARPYNEQFF
many	15	TRBJ2-3	TRBV20-1	TRBD2	TGCAGTGCTACTGGGCTAGCGGGGAGATCAGATACGCAGTATTTT	CSATGLAGRSDTQYF
.	14	TRBJ2-4	TRBV6-1	.	TGTGCCAGAAGTGTGGATGTGAGGTGGGACATTCAGTACTTC	CARSVDVRWDIQYF
.	14	TRBJ2-7	TRBV5-1	TRBD2	TGCGCCAGCAGCCTTCAGAGCGGGATAAACGAGCAGTACTTC	CASSLQSGINEQYF
few	13	TRBJ1-2	TRBV7-2	.	TGTGCCAGCAGCTATCAGGGCTACTATGGCTACACCTTC	CASSYQGYYGYTF
.	15	TRBJ1-6	TRBV6-1	TRBD1	TGTGCCAGCAGTGAGGCAGGGGGCTATAATTCACCCCTCCACTTT	CASSEAGGYNSPLHF
many	13	TRBJ2-2	TRBV7-3	.	TGTGCCAGCAGCTTAATAAGGGAAGGGGAGCTGTTTTTT	CASSLIREGELFF
.	15	TRBJ1-1	TRBV11-2	TRBD1	TGTGCCAGCAGCTACGGCGGGACAGGGAACACTGAAGCTTTCTTT	CASSYGGTGNTEAFF
.	13	TRBJ2-1	TRBV20-1	TRBD2	TGCAGTGCCAAGAGCGGGAGTTGGGTTGAGCAGTTCTTC	CSAKSGSWVEQFF
few	18	TRBJ1-1	TRBV5-5	TRBD1	TGTGCCAGCAGCTGGCCAGGGGGCTTAGAAGGAATGAACACTGAAGCTTTCTTT	CASSWPGGLEGMNTEAFF
many	15	TRBJ2-7	TRBV28	.	TGTGCCAGCAGAACCTACGAGAGAAGGACCTACGAGCAGTACTTC	CASRTYERRTYEQYF
few	15	TRBJ2-7	TRBV20-1	TRBD1	TGCAGTGCGGATCAATTGACAGGGTACTCCTACGAGCAGTACTTC	CSADQLTGYSYEQYF
many	13	TRBJ1-1	TRBV5-1	.	TGCGCCAGCAGCTTGGGATCCGGGGATGAAGCTTTCTTT	CASSLGSGDEAFF
.	18	TRBJ2-1	TRBV10-2	TRBD2	TGCGCCAGCAGTGAGTTGGCTAGCGGGAGGGTAACCTACAATGAGCAGTTCTTC	CASSELASGRVTYNEQFF
few	14	TRBJ2-7	TRBV18	TRBD2	TGTGCCAGCTCTCCCACAGCGGGAGGTTACGAGCAGTACTTC	CASSPTAGGYEQYF
few	14	TRBJ1-2	TRBV5-5	.	TGTGCCAGCACGCTTCGTGATATCCCCATCGGCTACACCTTC	CASTLRDIPIGYTF
few	13	TRBJ2-5	TRBV10-1	.	TGCGCCAGCAGTGTGGGACAACAAGAGACCCAGTACTTC	CASSVGQQETQYF
few	18	TRBJ2-1	TRBV4-1	TRBD2	TGCGCCAGCAGCCTCTCCCGGGGGACTAGCGGGCCTTACAATGAGCAGTTCTTC	CASSLSRGTSGPYNEQFF
few	17	TRBJ1-5	TRBV2	TRBD1	TGTGCCAGCAGTTCACCGGGACAGGGGTATAGCAATCAGCCCCAGCATTTT	CASSSPGQGYSNQPQHF
.	15	TRBJ2-1	TRBV12-3/TRBV12-4	.	TGTGCCAGCAGTTTATGGGGGAAGCAATACAATGAGCAGTTCTTC	CASSLWGKQYNEQFF
.	14	TRBJ2-3	TRBV11-2	.	TGTGCCAGCAGCTTAGCCCTACTGAGAAATACGCAGTATTTT	CASSLALLRNTQYF
.	16	TRBJ1-6	TRBV5-6	.	TGTGCCAGCAGCCGTAGGGCGACTGCAGACAGATCACCCCTCCACTTT	CASSRRATADRSPLHF
.	17	TRBJ2-1	TRBV9	TRBD2	TGTGCCAGCAGCGAACCATTCACCGGGACTAGAAGCAATGAGCAGTTCTTC	CASSEPFTGTRSNEQFF
.	13	TRBJ2-3	TRBV29-1	.	TGCAGCGCCTATACAACCGGAGCAGATACGCAGTATTTT	CSAYTTGADTQYF